This is a list of T cell receptor beta chains from one sample in a study of blood T cell repertoires in COVID-19. Using immunoSEQ multiplex PCR, the repertoire was profiled, and TCRdb retains in-frame clones only, with some absent. The profile shows under 200,000 clones, approximately 85% of them singletons. Sequenced: peripheral blood. All receptors derive from a woman older than 75 with acute or convalescent COVID-19. Each CDR3 is given with its conserved first and last residue. The D gene is left open where the match is weak. Clone size, where shown, is once, few, many, or a class for clones that have expanded.

>NA|TRBJ1-3|NA|18|TRBV13
CASSLDTQGRSIGNTIYF
TGTGCCAGCAGCTTAGACACACAGGGCCGGTCAATCGGAAACACCATATATTTT
>NA|TRBJ2-5|NA|10|TRBV20-1
CSAARETQYF
TGCAGTGCTGCCCGGGAGACCCAGTACTTC
>NA|TRBJ2-1|NA|12|TRBV3-1/TRBV3-2
CASSQMLDRRFF
TGTGCCAGCAGCCAAATGTTAGACAGGCGGTTCTTC
>NA|TRBJ2-3|NA|16|TRBV4-2
CASSQDGSSATDTQYF
TGTGCCAGCAGCCAAGATGGGTCTAGCGCCACAGATACGCAGTATTTT
>NA|TRBJ1-5|NA|15|TRBV3-1/TRBV3-2
CASSQGPTSNQPQHF
TGTGCCAGCAGCCAGGGGCCTACTAGCAATCAGCCCCAGCATTTT
>NA|TRBJ1-5|NA|16|TRBV19
CASWGRTRGGDQPQHF
TGTGCCAGTTGGGGCCGGACAAGGGGGGGTGATCAGCCCCAGCATTTT
>NA|TRBJ1-1|TRBD1|14|TRBV19
CASSRDREYTEAFF
TGTGCCAGTAGTAGGGACAGGGAGTACACTGAAGCTTTCTTT
>NA|TRBJ2-4|TRBD1|14|TRBV7-8
CASSSIDRVNIQYF
TGTGCCAGCAGCTCTATAGACAGGGTAAACATTCAGTACTTC
>NA|TRBJ1-1|TRBD1|16|TRBV27
CASSRTGGSRNTEAFF
TGTGCCAGCAGTAGGACAGGGGGCAGTAGGAACACTGAAGCTTTCTTT
>many|TRBJ2-7|NA|11|TRBV9
CASSAGDEQYF
TGTGCCAGCAGCGCGGGAGACGAGCAGTACTTC